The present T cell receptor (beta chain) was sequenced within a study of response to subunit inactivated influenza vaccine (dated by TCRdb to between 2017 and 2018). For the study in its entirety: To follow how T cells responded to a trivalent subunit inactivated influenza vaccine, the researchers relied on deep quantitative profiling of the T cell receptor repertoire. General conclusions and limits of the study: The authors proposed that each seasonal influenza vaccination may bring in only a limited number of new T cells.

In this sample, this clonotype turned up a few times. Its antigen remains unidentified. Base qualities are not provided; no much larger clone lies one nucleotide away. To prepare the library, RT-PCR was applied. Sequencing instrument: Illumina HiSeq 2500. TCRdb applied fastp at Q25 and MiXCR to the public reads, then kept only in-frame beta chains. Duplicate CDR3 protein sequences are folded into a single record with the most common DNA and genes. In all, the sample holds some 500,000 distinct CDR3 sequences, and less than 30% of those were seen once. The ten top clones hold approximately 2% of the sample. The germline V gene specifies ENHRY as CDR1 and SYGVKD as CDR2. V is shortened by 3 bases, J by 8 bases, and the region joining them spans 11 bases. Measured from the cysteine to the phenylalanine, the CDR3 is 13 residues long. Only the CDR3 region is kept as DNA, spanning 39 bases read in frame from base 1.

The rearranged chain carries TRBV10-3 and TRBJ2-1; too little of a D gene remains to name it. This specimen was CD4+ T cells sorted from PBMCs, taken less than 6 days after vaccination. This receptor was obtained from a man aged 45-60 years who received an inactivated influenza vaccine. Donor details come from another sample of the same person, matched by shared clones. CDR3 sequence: CAISDSTGHEQFF. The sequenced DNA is TGTGCCATCAGTGATAGCACGGGCCATGAGCAGTTCTTC.